The rows below give T cell receptor beta chains drawn from one sample of a study of T cell repertoires in cytomegalovirus infection. TCRdb called the reads again in MiXCR, with one record for every CDR3 protein. The data contain 500,000 to 600,000 distinct CDR3 sequences, 16% of them singletons. Sample: CD8+ T cells from PBMCs. The receptors were sampled from a human donor in good health (CMV status not recorded). Some clones in this sample may be carry-over from other donors' samples. CDR3s include the opening cysteine and the closing phenylalanine or tryptophan. D genes are given only for firm matches. Size values are once, few and many counts, or a class for expanded clones, and some rows have none.

V gene	D gene	J gene	clone size	CDR3 protein	CDR3 DNA
TRBV14	.	TRBJ1-1	few	CASSSLDPREAFF	TGTGCCAGCAGTTCCCTTGACCCCCGCGAAGCTTTCTTT
TRBV7-2	.	TRBJ2-7	many	CASSFGTLPSHEQYF	TGTGCCAGCAGCTTCGGGACTCTTCCCTCGCACGAGCAGTACTTC
TRBV12-5	.	TRBJ2-2	.	CASGFGPVELFF	TGTGCTAGTGGTTTTGGCCCCGTGGAGCTGTTTTTT
TRBV9	TRBD1	TRBJ1-1	few	CASSVEGQPAFF	TGTGCCAGCAGCGTAGAGGGACAGCCAGCTTTCTTT
TRBV4-1	.	TRBJ2-1	many	CASSHGGPRQSSYNEQFF	TGCGCCAGCAGCCACGGGGGCCCCCGACAGAGCTCCTACAATGAGCAGTTCTTC
TRBV20-1	TRBD1	TRBJ2-5	.	CSARDRPRDRDFWGQETQYF	TGCAGTGCTAGAGATCGGCCCCGGGACAGGGATTTCTGGGGCCAAGAGACCCAGTACTTC
TRBV29-1	.	TRBJ1-2	few	CSVDSATSVGYGYTF	TGCAGCGTTGATTCGGCTACGTCAGTCGGCTATGGCTACACCTTC
TRBV13	.	TRBJ2-1	few	CASSPYPLLSSYNEQFF	TGTGCCAGCAGCCCTTACCCCCTACTGAGCTCCTACAATGAGCAGTTCTTC
TRBV9	TRBD2	TRBJ2-7	.	CASSDPIAGGHYEQYF	TGTGCCAGCAGCGACCCCATAGCGGGAGGACACTACGAGCAGTACTTC
TRBV7-3	.	TRBJ2-7	many	CASSLTPSEEQYF	TGTGCCAGCAGCTTAACCCCCTCCGAAGAGCAGTACTTC
TRBV6-5	.	TRBJ1-1	many	CASSSTLGGNTEAFF	TGTGCCAGCAGTTCCACTCTCGGGGGGAACACTGAAGCTTTCTTT
TRBV6-6	TRBD2	TRBJ2-7	few	CASSYLPLAGGSGEQYF	TGTGCCAGCAGTTACTTGCCCCTAGCGGGAGGGTCGGGCGAGCAGTACTTC
TRBV27	TRBD1	TRBJ2-2	few	CASSSSDRGVVGELFF	TGTGCCAGCAGTTCCTCGGACAGGGGGGTTGTCGGGGAGCTGTTTTTT
TRBV6-5	.	TRBJ2-7	few	CASSYEYPAGEQYF	TGTGCCAGCAGTTACGAGTACCCGGCCGGCGAGCAGTACTTC
TRBV28	.	TRBJ2-7	.	CATGPGGNEQYF	TGTGCCACGGGACCTGGGGGTAACGAGCAGTACTTC